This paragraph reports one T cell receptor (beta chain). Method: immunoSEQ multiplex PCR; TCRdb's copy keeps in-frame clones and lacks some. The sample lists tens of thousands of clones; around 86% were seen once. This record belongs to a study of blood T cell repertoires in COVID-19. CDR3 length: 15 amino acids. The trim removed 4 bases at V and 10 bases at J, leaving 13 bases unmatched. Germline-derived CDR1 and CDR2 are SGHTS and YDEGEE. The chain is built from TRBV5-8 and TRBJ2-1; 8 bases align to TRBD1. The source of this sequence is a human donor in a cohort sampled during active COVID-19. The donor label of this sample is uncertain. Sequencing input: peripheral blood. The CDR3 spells CASSPRTGIGTEQFF. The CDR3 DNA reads TGTGCCAGCAGCCCGAGGACAGGGATTGGGACCGAGCAGTTCTTC.